This T cell receptor (beta chain) was sequenced in a study of T cell responses to AZD1222 COVID-19 vaccine. Study as a whole: The analysis combined second doses at about 4 or about 12 weeks. Study-level findings and limits: The donor cohort was predominantly white British with a female majority, and clonal diversity may have been underestimated. Spike-specific TCR breadth and depth were elevated following two AZD1222 doses.

The germline CDR1 and CDR2 sequences are LNHDA and SQIVND (reference sequence). V lost 6 bases and J lost 3, with 17 bases in between. The CDR3 totals 15 residues. Measured with immunoSEQ multiplex PCR; TCRdb has only the in-frame clones, and not every one. The profile shows 180,000 or so clones, less than 95% of them singletons. On this clone itself: No antigen is known for it.

This sample comprised peripheral blood, obtained on day 0 of AZD1222 vaccination. This TCR came from an adult in good health. The J gene is TRBJ1-2, the V gene TRBV19; a weak D match, TRBD1 (5 bases). The CDR3 sequence is CASSELSGAYYGYTF. CDR3 in DNA: TGTGCCAGTAGCGAACTTTCCGGGGCCTACTATGGCTACACCTTC.